The sequence of this TCR beta chain was determined in a study of OX40 agonist ivuxolimab in advanced cancers. Study conclusions and caveats: Both blood CD4+ and CD8+ T cells showed clonal growth by week 6 at 0.1 to 3.0 mg/kg.

V shed 7 bases and J shed 5 bases, with 12 bases lying between them. Germline-derived CDR1 and CDR2 are MNHNS and SASEGT. The CDR3 has 13 residues. The count of this clone is one. Its antigen is undetermined. The protocol was immunoSEQ multiplex PCR, while the TCRdb copy is restricted to in-frame clones and leaves out a portion. The sample gives more than 60,000 clones, 94% of which show up once; 15% to 20% is in the top ten. Patients with autoimmune history or systemic immunosuppression were excluded. The V gene is TRBV6-1, the J gene TRBJ1-5; no firm D call. The sequence was obtained from an adult with an advanced solid tumor such as melanoma, head and neck, liver or kidney cancer. Here the sequenced sample was CD4+ or CD8+ T cells sorted from blood, taken in a trial of the OX40 agonist ivuxolimab. As DNA, the CDR3 is TGTGCCAGCACCCGAGGAGGGTATCAGCCCCAGCATTTT. This codes for CASTRGGYQPQHF.